These T cell receptor beta chains were read from a single sample in a study of cytomegalovirus exposure and HLA in healthy donors. Measured with immunoSEQ multiplex PCR; TCRdb has only the in-frame clones, and not every one. In all, the sample yields under 130,000 clones. Specimen: PBMCs. The receptor source for this set is a man in his fifties in good health and CMV-seronegative. CDR3s include the opening cysteine and the closing phenylalanine or tryptophan. The D gene is left open where the match is weak.

J: TRBJ2-5; D: TRBD2; V: TRBV6-1; CDR3: CASSEELAGGKEETQYF; DNA: TGTGCCAGCAGTGAAGAACTAGCGGGAGGGAAAGAAGAGACCCAGTACTTC
J: TRBJ1-2; D: .; V: TRBV5-6; CDR3: CASNLARGYGYTF; DNA: TGTGCCAGCAACCTTGCACGGGGATATGGCTACACCTTC
J: TRBJ1-5; D: TRBD1; V: TRBV18; CDR3: CASSQGTGRTQPQHF; DNA: TGTGCCAGCTCACAAGGGACAGGGAGAACTCAGCCCCAGCATTTT
J: TRBJ2-7; D: TRBD1; V: TRBV6-5; CDR3: CASSYGGQGAYEQYF; DNA: TGTGCCAGCAGTTACGGGGGACAGGGGGCTTACGAGCAGTACTTC
J: TRBJ1-1; D: .; V: TRBV10-3; CDR3: CAISAGMGGGEAFF; DNA: TGTGCCATCAGTGCGGGGATGGGAGGGGGTGAAGCTTTCTTT
J: TRBJ2-7; D: TRBD1; V: TRBV7-9; CDR3: CASSLETGVTYEQYF; DNA: TGTGCCAGCAGCTTAGAAACAGGGGTGACCTACGAGCAGTACTTC
J: TRBJ2-1; D: TRBD2; V: TRBV11-3; CDR3: CASSMGGLAGGPGHNEQFF; DNA: TGTGCCAGCAGCATGGGGGGACTAGCGGGAGGGCCGGGCCACAATGAGCAGTTCTTC
J: TRBJ2-3; D: TRBD2; V: TRBV9; CDR3: CASSVTSGTDTQYF; DNA: TGTGCCAGCAGCGTAACTAGCGGTACAGATACGCAGTATTTT
J: TRBJ1-1; D: .; V: TRBV18; CDR3: CASSPPSARDTEAFF; DNA: TGTGCCAGCTCACCTCCGTCCGCGAGGGACACTGAAGCTTTCTTT
J: TRBJ2-7; D: TRBD1; V: TRBV9; CDR3: CASSPWTGGDEQYF; DNA: TGTGCCAGCAGCCCCTGGACAGGTGGCGACGAGCAGTACTTC
J: TRBJ1-4; D: .; V: TRBV7-9; CDR3: CASSLDGTSNEKLFF; DNA: TGTGCCAGCAGCTTAGATGGGACTTCTAATGAAAAACTGTTTTTT
J: TRBJ2-1; D: .; V: TRBV5-1; CDR3: CASSLVSGYEQFF; DNA: TGCGCCAGCAGCTTGGTCTCGGGTTATGAGCAGTTCTTC
J: TRBJ2-2; D: .; V: TRBV7-6; CDR3: CASSLASVTGELFF; DNA: TGTGCCAGCAGCTTAGCGTCAGTTACCGGGGAGCTGTTTTTT
J: TRBJ2-7; D: TRBD1; V: TRBV5-1; CDR3: CASAFTGTGVNEQYF; DNA: TGCGCCAGCGCCTTCACCGGGACAGGGGTGAACGAGCAGTACTTC
J: TRBJ1-5; D: TRBD1; V: TRBV19; CDR3: CASSTLDRGGQPQHF; DNA: TGTGCCAGTAGTACCCTGGACAGGGGAGGACAGCCCCAGCATTTT
J: TRBJ1-1; D: .; V: TRBV10-3; CDR3: CAIKAGDYTEAFF; DNA: TGTGCCATCAAGGCCGGGGACTACACTGAAGCTTTCTTT
J: TRBJ1-4; D: .; V: TRBV28; CDR3: CATRRGGRATNEKLFF; DNA: TGTGCCACCCGACGGGGGGGGCGTGCAACTAATGAAAAACTGTTTTTT
J: TRBJ1-5; D: TRBD1; V: TRBV6-5; CDR3: CASRRQGAGNQPQHF; DNA: TGTGCCAGCAGGCGACAGGGGGCGGGCAATCAGCCCCAGCATTTT
J: TRBJ1-1; D: .; V: TRBV5-1; CDR3: CASSPSRAVNTEAFF; DNA: TGCGCCAGCAGCCCTAGTCGAGCGGTGAACACTGAAGCTTTCTTT
J: TRBJ2-7; D: TRBD2; V: TRBV7-2; CDR3: CASSFYSGASYEQYF; DNA: TGTGCCAGCAGCTTTTATAGCGGGGCTTCCTACGAGCAGTACTTC
J: TRBJ1-2; D: .; V: TRBV2; CDR3: CASRAGLGPSNYGYTF; DNA: TGTGCCAGCAGGGCCGGGTTAGGTCCGTCGAACTATGGCTACACCTTC
J: TRBJ1-1; D: .; V: TRBV29-1; CDR3: CSVRQPGNTEAFF; DNA: TGCAGCGTCAGACAGCCAGGGAACACTGAAGCTTTCTTT
J: TRBJ1-1; D: .; V: TRBV7-8; CDR3: CASSLGPGGDTEAFF; DNA: TGTGCCAGCAGCTTGGGGCCGGGAGGGGACACTGAAGCTTTCTTT
J: TRBJ1-3; D: .; V: TRBV5-5; CDR3: CASSFTGTGNTIYF; DNA: TGTGCCAGCAGCTTTACAGGGACTGGAAACACCATATATTTT
J: TRBJ2-7; D: .; V: TRBV6-1; CDR3: CASSEHYQLGGSAYEQYF; DNA: TGTGCCAGCAGTGAACACTATCAATTGGGGGGATCGGCCTACGAGCAGTACTTC
J: TRBJ1-1; D: .; V: TRBV30; CDR3: CAWRGRLINTEAFF; DNA: TGTGCCTGGAGGGGGAGACTGATTAACACTGAAGCTTTCTTT
J: TRBJ1-4; D: TRBD1; V: TRBV7-2; CDR3: CASSPDRDRFEKLFF; DNA: TGTGCCAGCAGCCCGGACCGGGACAGGTTTGAAAAACTGTTTTTT
J: TRBJ2-5; D: TRBD2; V: TRBV5-8; CDR3: CATREALAGGGDQETQYF; DNA: TGTGCCACCCGGGAGGCCCTAGCGGGGGGAGGAGACCAAGAGACCCAGTACTTC
J: TRBJ2-7; D: TRBD2; V: TRBV6-1; CDR3: CASSTTSGAYEQYF; DNA: TGTGCCAGCAGTACCACTAGCGGCGCCTACGAGCAGTACTTC
J: TRBJ1-2; D: TRBD1; V: TRBV4-1; CDR3: CASSQDRDRGNYGYTF; DNA: TGCGCCAGCAGCCAAGACCGGGACAGGGGAAACTATGGCTACACCTTC
J: TRBJ2-5; D: .; V: TRBV5-1; CDR3: CASRERAEKETQYF; DNA: TGCGCCAGCCGGGAGCGTGCTGAGAAAGAGACCCAGTACTTC
J: TRBJ1-1; D: TRBD1; V: TRBV5-1; CDR3: CASSLTGGTGQTEAFF; DNA: TGCGCCAGCAGCTTAACAGGGGGCACAGGACAAACTGAAGCTTTCTTT
J: TRBJ2-5; D: .; V: TRBV7-2; CDR3: CASSSTGRETQYF; DNA: TGTGCCAGCAGCTCGACAGGGAGGGAGACCCAGTACTTC
J: TRBJ1-2; D: .; V: TRBV9; CDR3: CASSVETGDPYGYTF; DNA: TGTGCCAGCAGCGTAGAGACAGGCGATCCGTATGGCTACACCTTC
J: TRBJ2-7; D: .; V: TRBV18; CDR3: CASSRQASYEQYF; DNA: TGTGCCAGCTCACGACAGGCCTCCTACGAGCAGTACTTC
J: TRBJ2-7; D: TRBD1; V: TRBV9; CDR3: CASSVSGTGSYEQYF; DNA: TGTGCCAGCAGCGTTTCCGGGACAGGGTCATACGAGCAGTACTTC